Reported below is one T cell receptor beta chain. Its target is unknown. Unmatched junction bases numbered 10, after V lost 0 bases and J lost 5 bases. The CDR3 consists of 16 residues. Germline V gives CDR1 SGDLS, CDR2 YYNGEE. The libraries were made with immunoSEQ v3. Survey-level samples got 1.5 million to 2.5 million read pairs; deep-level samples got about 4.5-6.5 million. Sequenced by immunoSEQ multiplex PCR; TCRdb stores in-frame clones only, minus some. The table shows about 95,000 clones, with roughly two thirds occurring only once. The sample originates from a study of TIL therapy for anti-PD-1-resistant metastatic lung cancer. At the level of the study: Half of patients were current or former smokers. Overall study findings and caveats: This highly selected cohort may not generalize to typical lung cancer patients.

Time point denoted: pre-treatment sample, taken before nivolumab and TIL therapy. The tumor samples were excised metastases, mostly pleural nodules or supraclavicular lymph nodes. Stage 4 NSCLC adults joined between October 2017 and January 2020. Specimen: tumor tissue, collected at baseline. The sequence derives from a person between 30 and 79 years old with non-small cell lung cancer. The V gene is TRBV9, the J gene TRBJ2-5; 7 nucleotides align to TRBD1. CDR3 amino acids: CASSVARGLPQETQYF. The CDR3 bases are TGTGCCAGCAGCGTAGCGAGGGGGCTCCCGCAGGAGACCCAGTACTTC. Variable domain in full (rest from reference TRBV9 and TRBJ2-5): DSGVTQTPKHLITATGQRVTLRCSPRSGDLSVYWYQQSLDQGLQFLIQYYNGEERAKGNILERFSAQQFPDLHSELNLSSLELGDSALYFCASSVARGLPQETQYFGPGTRLLVL.